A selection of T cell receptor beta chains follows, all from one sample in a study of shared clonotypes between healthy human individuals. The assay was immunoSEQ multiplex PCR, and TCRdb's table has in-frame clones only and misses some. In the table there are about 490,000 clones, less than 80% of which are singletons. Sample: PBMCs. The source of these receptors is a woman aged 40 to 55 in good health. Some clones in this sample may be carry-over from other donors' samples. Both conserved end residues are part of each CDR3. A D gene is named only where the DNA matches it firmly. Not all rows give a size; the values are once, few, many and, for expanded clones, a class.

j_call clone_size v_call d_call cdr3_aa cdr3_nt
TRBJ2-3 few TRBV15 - CATSRDSYGPHDTQYF TGTGCCACCAGCAGAGATAGTTACGGACCCCACGATACGCAGTATTTT
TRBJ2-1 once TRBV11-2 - CASSLGTAPNEQFF TGTGCCAGCAGCTTAGGGACAGCGCCTAATGAGCAGTTCTTC
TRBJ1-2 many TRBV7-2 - CASTTGAVNYGYTF TGTGCCAGCACAACCGGGGCAGTGAACTATGGCTACACCTTC
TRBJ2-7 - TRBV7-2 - CASSLDGPSYEQYF TGTGCCAGCAGCTTAGACGGGCCCAGCTACGAGCAGTACTTC
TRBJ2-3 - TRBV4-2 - CASSQERSARDTQYF TGTGCCAGCAGCCAAGAGAGGTCGGCGAGAGATACGCAGTATTTT
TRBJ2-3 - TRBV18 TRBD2 CASSPRTSGSTDTQYF TGTGCCAGCTCACCCCGGACTAGCGGGAGCACGGATACGCAGTATTTT
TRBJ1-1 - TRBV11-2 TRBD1 CASSPDRGYTEAFF TGTGCCAGCAGCCCCGACAGGGGGTATACTGAAGCTTTCTTT
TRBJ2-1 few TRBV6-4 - CASSDSLERNEQFF TGTGCCAGCAGTGACTCACTAGAGCGCAATGAGCAGTTCTTC
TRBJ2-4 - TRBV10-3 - CAISGTENIQYF TGTGCCATCAGTGGCACTGAAAACATTCAGTACTTC
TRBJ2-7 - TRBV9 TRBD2 CASSPSGRAPEQYF TGTGCCAGCAGCCCTAGCGGGAGGGCCCCCGAGCAGTACTTC
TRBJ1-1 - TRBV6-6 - CASSYDGVGDTEAFF TGTGCCAGCAGTTACGACGGGGTCGGGGACACTGAAGCTTTCTTT
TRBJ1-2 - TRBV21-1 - CASSKVARGQGALRGGYTF TGTGCCAGCAGCAAAGTTGCAAGGGGACAGGGGGCGCTTCGTGGTGGCTACACCTTC
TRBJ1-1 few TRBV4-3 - CASSQRTGFGTEAFF TGCGCCAGCAGCCAACGCACAGGGTTCGGCACTGAAGCTTTCTTT
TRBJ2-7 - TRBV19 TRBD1 CASSPDRGHYEQYF TGTGCCAGTAGCCCCGACAGGGGCCACTACGAGCAGTACTTC
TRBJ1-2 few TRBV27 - CASSFVGSNYGYTF TGTGCCAGCAGTTTCGTCGGGAGTAACTATGGCTACACCTTC
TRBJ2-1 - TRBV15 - CATSRDGGNSYNEQFF TGTGCCACCAGCAGAGATGGAGGCAACTCCTACAATGAGCAGTTCTTC
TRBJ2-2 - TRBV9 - CASSVSNTGELFF TGTGCCAGCAGCGTCTCGAACACCGGGGAGCTGTTTTTT
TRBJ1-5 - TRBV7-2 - CASSFSTQPQHF TGTGCCAGCAGCTTTTCGACTCAGCCCCAGCATTTT
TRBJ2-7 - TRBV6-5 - CASSYGVHTYEQYF TGTGCCAGCAGTTACGGGGTGCACACCTACGAGCAGTACTTC
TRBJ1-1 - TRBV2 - CASSEGGRGPMNTEAFF TGTGCCAGCAGTGAAGGAGGCAGGGGCCCTATGAACACTGAAGCTTTCTTT
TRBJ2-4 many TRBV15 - CATSREPTGWQIQYF TGTGCCACCAGCAGAGAACCCACCGGGTGGCAGATTCAGTACTTC
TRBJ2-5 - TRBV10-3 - CAISESGGETQYF TGTGCCATCAGTGAGTCTGGGGGGGAGACCCAGTACTTC
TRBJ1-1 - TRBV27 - CASSLGGGPSVSEAFF TGTGCCAGCAGTTTAGGGGGGGGCCCTTCCGTCTCTGAAGCTTTCTTT
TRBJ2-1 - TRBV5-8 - CASSLGGSSYNEQFF TGTGCCAGCAGCCTCGGAGGAAGCTCCTACAATGAGCAGTTCTTC
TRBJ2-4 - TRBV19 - CASSIKGSAGNIQYF TGTGCCAGTAGTATAAAGGGTAGTGCGGGAAACATTCAGTACTTC
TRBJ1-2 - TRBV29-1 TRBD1 CSGLQGNGYTF TGCAGCGGCTTACAGGGGAATGGCTACACCTTC
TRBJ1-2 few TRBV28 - CASSMPGPIGYTF TGTGCCAGCAGTATGCCGGGCCCGATTGGCTACACCTTC
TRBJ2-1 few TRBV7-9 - CASSFVAVREQFF TGTGCCAGCAGCTTTGTTGCAGTTCGTGAGCAGTTCTTC
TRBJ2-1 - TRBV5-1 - CASSLVTGVNNEQFF TGCGCCAGCAGCTTGGTTACGGGGGTGAACAATGAGCAGTTCTTC
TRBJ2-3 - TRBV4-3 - CASSHRAEPTDTQYF TGCGCCAGCAGCCACAGAGCGGAGCCGACAGATACGCAGTATTTT
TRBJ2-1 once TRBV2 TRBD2 CAIGNNDPGLRHGEQFF TGTGCCATAGGAAATAACGATCCGGGACTAAGACACGGTGAGCAGTTCTTC
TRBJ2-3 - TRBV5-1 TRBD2 CASSPGLAGVGGDTQYF TGCGCCAGCAGCCCGGGACTAGCGGGAGTGGGGGGAGATACGCAGTATTTT
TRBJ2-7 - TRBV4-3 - CASSQDQNSYEQYF TGCGCCAGCAGCCAAGATCAGAACTCCTACGAGCAGTACTTC